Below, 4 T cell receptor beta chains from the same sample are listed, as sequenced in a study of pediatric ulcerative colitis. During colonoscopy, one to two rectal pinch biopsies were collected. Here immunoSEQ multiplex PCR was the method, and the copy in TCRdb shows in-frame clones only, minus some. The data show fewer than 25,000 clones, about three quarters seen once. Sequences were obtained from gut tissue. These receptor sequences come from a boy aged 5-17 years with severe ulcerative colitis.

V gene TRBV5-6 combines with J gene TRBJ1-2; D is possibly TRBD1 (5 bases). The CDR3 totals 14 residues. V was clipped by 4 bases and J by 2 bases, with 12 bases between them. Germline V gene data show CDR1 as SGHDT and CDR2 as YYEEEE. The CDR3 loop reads CASSPAGQNYGYTF. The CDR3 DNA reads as TGTGCCAGCAGCCCGGCGGGGCAGAACTATGGCTACACCTTC.

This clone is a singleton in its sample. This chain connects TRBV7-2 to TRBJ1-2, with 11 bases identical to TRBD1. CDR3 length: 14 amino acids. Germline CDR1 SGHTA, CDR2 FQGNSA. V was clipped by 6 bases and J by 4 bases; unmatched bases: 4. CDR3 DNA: TGTGCCAGCAGACAGGGACAGGGGGGCTATGGCTACACCTTC. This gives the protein CASRQGQGGYGYTF.

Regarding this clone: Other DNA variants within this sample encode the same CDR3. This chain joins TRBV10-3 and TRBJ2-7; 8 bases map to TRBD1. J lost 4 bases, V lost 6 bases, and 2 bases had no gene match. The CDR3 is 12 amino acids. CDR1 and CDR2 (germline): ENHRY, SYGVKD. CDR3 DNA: TGTGCCATCAGCGACAGGGGTTACGAGCAGTACTTC. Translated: CAISDRGYEQYF.

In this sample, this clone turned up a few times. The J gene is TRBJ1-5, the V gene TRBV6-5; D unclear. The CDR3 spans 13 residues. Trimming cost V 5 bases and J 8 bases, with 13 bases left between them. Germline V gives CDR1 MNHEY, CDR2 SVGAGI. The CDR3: CASSHGRKEPQHF. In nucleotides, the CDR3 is TGTGCCAGCAGTCACGGACGGAAGGAGCCCCAGCATTTT.